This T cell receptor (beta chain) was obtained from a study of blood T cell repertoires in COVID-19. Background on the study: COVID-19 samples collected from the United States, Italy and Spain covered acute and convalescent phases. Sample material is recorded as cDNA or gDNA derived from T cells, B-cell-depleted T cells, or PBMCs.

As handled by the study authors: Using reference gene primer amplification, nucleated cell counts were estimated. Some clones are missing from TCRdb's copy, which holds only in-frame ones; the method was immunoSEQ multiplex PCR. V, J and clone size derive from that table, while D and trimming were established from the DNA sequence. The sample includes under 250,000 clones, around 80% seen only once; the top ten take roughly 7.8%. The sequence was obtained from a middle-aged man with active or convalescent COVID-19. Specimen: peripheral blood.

The CDR3: CAITGGSYNEQFF. The CDR3 DNA follows: TGTGCCATCACAGGGGGCTCCTACAATGAGCAGTTCTTC. The chain is built from TRBV10-3 and TRBJ2-1; TRBD1 matches 7 bases. The CDR3 extends over 13 amino acids. CDR1 and CDR2 (germline): ENHRY, SYGVKD. Trimming took 7 bases from V and 0 from J; bases not matched to a gene: 0.